The 8 T cell receptor beta chains below were found in one sample sequenced in a study of T cells after yellow fever vaccination. From the 5' RACE reads, TCRdb called clonotypes with MiXCR, one entry per CDR3 protein. The sample holds 150,000 to 200,000 distinct CDR3 sequences; around 8.5% are singletons and the top ten take roughly 36%. The sample consisted of CD8+ T cells sorted from PBMCs, taken 45 days after the yellow fever booster vaccination. Receptors originate from a man between 18 and 29 years old who received the YFV17D yellow fever vaccine.

The chain recombines TRBV4-3 with TRBJ2-3; D remains ambiguous. V gave up 0 bases and J gave up 2 bases, with 9 bases separating them. CDR1 and CDR2 from the germline V gene are LGHNA and YSLEER. The CDR3 totals 15 residues. The CDR3 spells CASSQDGTYTDTQYF. In DNA form, the CDR3 reads TGCGCCAGCAGCCAAGATGGCACCTACACAGATACGCAGTATTTT.

In its sample, this clonotype was seen many times. This chain uses TRBV10-2 with TRBJ2-2; TRBD2 matches at 7 bases. CDR3 size: 15 residues. CDR1 is WSHSY, CDR2 SAAADI, per germline. Trimming cost V 4 bases and J 1 base; bases outside gene matches: 3. The CDR3 coding sequence is TGCGCCAGCAGTGGAACGGGGGGGAACACCGGGGAGCTGTTTTTT. It yields the protein CASSGTGGNTGELFF.

This clonotype has a count of ten or more. The rearrangement joins TRBV9 to TRBJ1-2; 7 bases are shared with TRBD1. This CDR3 region has 16 residues. Germline-derived CDR1 and CDR2 are SGDLS and YYNGEE. V shed 0 bases, J shed 0 bases, and the junction held 5 bases outside the gene matches. The CDR3 region is CASSVDNRGANYGYTF. CDR3 DNA: TGTGCCAGCAGCGTAGACAACAGGGGTGCTAACTATGGCTACACCTTC.

This clonotype was seen only once. V usage is TRBV29-1 and J usage is TRBJ1-2; tentative D call: TRBD1 (5 bases). CDR1 and CDR2 from the germline V gene are SQVTM and ANQGSEA. The CDR3 covers 15 residues. V was clipped by 0 bases and J by 8 bases, with 19 bases between them. The CDR3 loop is CSVEDQAEGPVGYTF. CDR3 nucleotide sequence: TGCAGCGTTGAAGATCAAGCCGAGGGACCCGTAGGCTACACCTTC.

This clonotype was recorded a few times. The gene calls are TRBV6-5 and TRBJ1-5, with TRBD1 as a possible D gene (5 bases). Trimming took 3 bases from V and 4 from J, leaving 7 bases between them. Germline lookup yields CDR1 MNHEY and CDR2 SVGAGI. The CDR3 totals 13 residues. The CDR3 DNA sequence: TGTGCCAGCAGTTATCGGGGGAATCAGCCCCAGCATTTT. Protein sequence: CASSYRGNQPQHF.

The CDR3 DNA follows: TGTGCCAGCAGTAGATGGGGACGGAACAATAATGAAAAACTGTTTTTT. This sequence encodes CASSRWGRNNNEKLFF. This chain joins TRBV7-9 and TRBJ1-4, with D tentatively TRBD1 (5 bases). Looked up from germline, CDR1 is SEHNR and CDR2 is FQNEAQ (reference sequence). This CDR3 comprises 16 residues. V lost 6 bases and J 4 bases, leaving 18 bases between the germline ends.

This clonotype has only a few counts. The chain uses TRBV27 and TRBJ2-7; D is undetermined. CDR3 length equals 16 residues. The V end was cut by 1 base, the J end by 2 bases, with 15 bases between. From germline, CDR1 is MNHEY and CDR2 SMNVEV (reference sequence). The CDR3 loop reads CASSLLGLAGAYEQYF. The CDR3, as DNA: TGTGCCAGCAGTTTATTGGGTCTTGCTGGGGCCTACGAGCAGTACTTC.

This clonotype was counted between two and nine times. This chain connects TRBV7-7 to TRBJ2-5; TRBD2 aligns across 8 bases. After removal of 8 bases from V and 2 bases from J, the junction contained 7 bases not matched to a gene. This CDR3 has 14 amino acids. The germline V gene has CDR1 SSHAT and CDR2 FNYEAQ (reference sequence). Written as DNA, the CDR3 is TGTGCCAGCGGGCGGGGGGCTGGTCAAGAGACCCAGTACTTC. Translated: CASGRGAGQETQYF.